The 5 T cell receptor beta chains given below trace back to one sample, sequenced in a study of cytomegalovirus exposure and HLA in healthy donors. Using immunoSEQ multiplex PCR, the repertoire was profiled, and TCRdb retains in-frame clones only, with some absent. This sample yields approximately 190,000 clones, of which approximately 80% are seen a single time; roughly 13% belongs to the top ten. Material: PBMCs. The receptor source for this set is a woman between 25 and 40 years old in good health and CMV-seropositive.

The CDR3 nucleotides read TGTGCCAGCACTAACAGCGGATTATACGAGCAGTACTTC. Protein: CASTNSGLYEQYF. J is TRBJ2-7 and V is TRBV2; the D gene is possibly TRBD2 (5 bases). The CDR3 consists of 13 residues. Germline V gene sequence: CDR1 SNHLY, CDR2 FYNNEI. Trimming took 7 bases from V and 4 from J, leaving 14 bases between them.

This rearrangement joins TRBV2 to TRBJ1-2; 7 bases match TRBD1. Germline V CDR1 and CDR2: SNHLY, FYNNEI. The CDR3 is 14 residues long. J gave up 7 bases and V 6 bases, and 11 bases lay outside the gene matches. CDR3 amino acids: CASSSTGYAAGYTF. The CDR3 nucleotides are TGTGCCAGCAGCTCGACAGGGTACGCCGCTGGCTACACCTTC.

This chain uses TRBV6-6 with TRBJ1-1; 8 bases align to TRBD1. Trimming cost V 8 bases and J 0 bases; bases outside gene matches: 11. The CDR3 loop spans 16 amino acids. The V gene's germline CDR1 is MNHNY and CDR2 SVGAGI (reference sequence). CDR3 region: CASQTGGPVVNTEAFF. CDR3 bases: TGTGCCAGCCAAACAGGGGGACCGGTCGTGAACACTGAAGCTTTCTTT.

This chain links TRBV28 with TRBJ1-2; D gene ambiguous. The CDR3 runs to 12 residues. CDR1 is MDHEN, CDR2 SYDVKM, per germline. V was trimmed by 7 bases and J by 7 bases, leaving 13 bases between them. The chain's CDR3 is CASTGSPGGYTF. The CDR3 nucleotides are TGTGCCAGCACGGGGAGCCCAGGTGGCTACACCTTC.

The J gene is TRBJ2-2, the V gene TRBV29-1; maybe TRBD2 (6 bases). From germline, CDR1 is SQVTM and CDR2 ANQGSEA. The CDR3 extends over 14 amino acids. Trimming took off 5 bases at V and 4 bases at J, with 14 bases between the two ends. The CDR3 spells CSVWDSESTGELFF. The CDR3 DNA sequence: TGCAGCGTTTGGGACTCCGAAAGCACCGGGGAGCTGTTTTTT.